This T cell receptor (beta chain) was recorded in a study of shared T cell receptors in the human thymus (dated by TCRdb to about 2021). Concerning the study at large: The study examined how self-reactive, shared T-cell receptor alpha chains are generated in the human thymus.

Library preparation used the immunoSEQ multiplex PCR assay. Not all clones reach the TCRdb copy of this immuneACCESS table, which keeps in-frame sequences only. Checked studies attribute under half of the gap to unresolved V genes and leave the rest unexplained. The sample includes 500,000 to 850,000 clones, with 87% observed a single time. 0.0094% of the sample comes from the top ten. Points on this clone: Its antigen is still unknown. No base qualities exist here, and no much larger clone lies one base off it.

The same data also went into a second study, on human thymus T cells. As the second publication notes: Donors were immunologically healthy infants undergoing open corrective cardiac surgery for congenital heart defects in Finland. Thymus tissue was collected as surgical resects that were removed during corrective cardiac surgery. Both the thymic and the peripheral blood repertoires appeared to show biased V and J gene segment usage. According to the related research, thymic TCR repertoires were highly overlapping among unrelated individuals. The study described the TCR alpha and beta repertoires in roughly 8 infant thymus samples and a few matching peripheral blood samples. Donor ages ranged from roughly 7 to 250 days, and the cohort comprised about six male and a couple of female infants. Thymocytes were mechanically released from the tissue and were stored as pellets of about 9.5-33 million cells at -70 degrees C. Genomic DNA was extracted from frozen cell pellets with a QIAsymphony instrument. The immunoSEQ multiplex PCR assay was used to amplify the TCRB and TCRAD loci from a standardized quantity of quality-controlled genomic DNA. The amplicons spanned the V(D)J region and were long enough to cover the CDR3 and allow V and J genes to be identified. The commercial immunoSEQ service was used to sequence amplicons on an Illumina platform. Corrections for primer bias and sequencing errors followed previously described methods, while TCRAD and TCRB definitions were based on the IMGT database. Repertoires were analysed with immunoSEQ Analyzer 3.0 and VDJTools, covering basic statistics, V/J segment usage, diversity estimates, rarefaction and pairwise overlap. Chao1, ChaoE, Efron-Thisted, Shannon and inverse Simpson indices were used to estimate diversity, which was also estimated on datasets down-sampled to the smallest sample. Repertoire overlap was determined by strict matching of CDR3 nucleotide sequence, V gene and J gene, and Jaccard-based multidimensional scaling clustering was applied. On average, thymus samples gave 650,000 to 850,000 unique TCRB clonotypes, whereas blood samples gave 80,000 to 85,000.

This TCR derives from a boy less than two years old with a congenital heart defect. Donor details come from another sample of the same person, matched by shared clones. What was sequenced was thymocytes.

CDR3 reads: CAWRVMGGYDTGELFF. The bases read TGTGCCTGGAGAGTCATGGGGGGGTATGACACCGGGGAGCTGTTTTTT. The chain couples TRBV30 to TRBJ2-2; 7 bases in the junction line up with TRBD2. The CDR3 sequence holds 16 residues, the cysteine and phenylalanine included. Only the CDR3 region is kept as DNA, spanning 48 bases read in frame from base 1. The germline V gene (reference sequence) provides CDR1 GTSNPN and CDR2 SVGIG. Clipping removes 3 bases from V and 3 bases from J, with 10 as the unmatched junction base count.